This T cell receptor beta chain stems from a study of cytomegalovirus exposure and HLA in healthy donors. Study-level findings and limits: Most CMV-associated TCR beta chains were later found to appear HLA-restricted.

Concerning this clone itself: Its antigen is not identified.

Germline V gene data show CDR1 as MNHNY and CDR2 as SVGAGI (reference sequence). The CDR3 loop spans 14 amino acids. Trimming cost V 0 bases and J 7 bases, with 12 bases left between them. The PCR used 60 Vbeta and 13 Jbeta primers. Some clones are missing from TCRdb's copy, which holds only in-frame ones; the method was immunoSEQ multiplex PCR. This sample has over 150,000 clones; roughly 70% occur once, and the top ten carry 2.8%. This chain uses TRBV6-6 with TRBJ1-2, with a possible D match to TRBD1 (5 bases). The clonotype was recovered from a woman under 40 in good health and CMV-seronegative. The specimen was PBMCs. CDR3 region: CASSYSGQGTGYTF. CDR3 nucleotide sequence: TGTGCCAGCAGTTACTCCGGCCAGGGAACTGGCTACACCTTC.